Listed below are T cell receptor beta chains from one sample, sequenced in a study of spatial heterogeneity in lung cancer. TCRdb reprocessed the 5' RACE reads via MiXCR and lists one record per CDR3 protein. The sample has 2,000 to 3,000 distinct CDR3 sequences; around 20% are singletons. The starting material was lung tumor tissue, obtained at surgery. The receptor set was obtained from a male donor with early-stage non-small cell lung cancer. The CDR3 runs from the conserved cysteine through the conserved F or W. D genes are given only for firm matches. Part of the rows lack a size; the others show once, few, many or a class for expanded clones.

d_gene: TRBD2; v_gene: TRBV10-3; j_gene: TRBJ2-1; abundance: large; CDR3nt: TGTGCCATCAGTGAAACGACTAGCGGGGCTTTCAATGAGCAGTTCTTC; CDR3aa: CAISETTSGAFNEQFF
d_gene: TRBD2; v_gene: TRBV6-6; j_gene: TRBJ2-1; abundance: few; CDR3nt: TGTGCCAGCAAGATAGCGGGACACGAGGGCAATGAGCAGTTCTTC; CDR3aa: CASKIAGHEGNEQFF
d_gene: .; v_gene: TRBV20-1; j_gene: TRBJ1-4; abundance: few; CDR3nt: TGCAGTGCTAGGGACAGATTTAATGAAAAACTGTTTTTT; CDR3aa: CSARDRFNEKLFF
d_gene: .; v_gene: TRBV2; j_gene: TRBJ2-2; abundance: large; CDR3nt: TGTGCCAGCAGGGGCAGGGAAACCGGGGAGCTGTTTTTT; CDR3aa: CASRGRETGELFF
d_gene: TRBD1; v_gene: TRBV20-1; j_gene: TRBJ1-5; abundance: .; CDR3nt: TGCAGTGCTTTCACAGGGGGCGGACAGCCCCAGCATTTT; CDR3aa: CSAFTGGGQPQHF
d_gene: TRBD1; v_gene: TRBV27; j_gene: TRBJ1-1; abundance: medium-sized; CDR3nt: TGTGCCAGCAGTCTAGGGGGCAGGGCTGAAGCTTTCTTT; CDR3aa: CASSLGGRAEAFF
d_gene: TRBD2; v_gene: TRBV3-1; j_gene: TRBJ2-4; abundance: medium-sized; CDR3nt: TGTGCCAGCAGCCAGGGTCTAGCGGTAGCCAAAAACATTCAGTACTTC; CDR3aa: CASSQGLAVAKNIQYF
d_gene: .; v_gene: TRBV2; j_gene: TRBJ1-2; abundance: .; CDR3nt: TGTGCCAGCAGTGGTTCGCATTACTATGGCTACACCTTC; CDR3aa: CASSGSHYYGYTF
d_gene: .; v_gene: TRBV28; j_gene: TRBJ1-5; abundance: large; CDR3nt: TGTGCCAGCAGTTTCCTCCCAGCCGGTCAGCCCCAGCATTTT; CDR3aa: CASSFLPAGQPQHF
d_gene: .; v_gene: TRBV7-9; j_gene: TRBJ1-3; abundance: .; CDR3nt: TGTGCCAGCAGCCCATTCCAGGGGTTTGGAAACACCATATATTTT; CDR3aa: CASSPFQGFGNTIYF
d_gene: TRBD1; v_gene: TRBV6-5; j_gene: TRBJ2-2; abundance: medium-sized; CDR3nt: TGTGCCAGCAAGGGACAGGGGGCGAGGATTATAACCGGGGAGCTGTTTTTT; CDR3aa: CASKGQGARIITGELFF